This T cell receptor (beta chain) was documented in a study of blood T cell repertoires in COVID-19. The CDR3 has 14 residues. V dropped 3 bases and J dropped 7 bases, with 15 bases sitting between them. From germline, CDR1 is LNHDA and CDR2 SQIVND (reference sequence). Per the original methods: Amplification of reference gene primers provided the estimated nucleated cell counts. Assay: immunoSEQ multiplex PCR; the TCRdb copy retains only in-frame clones and omits some. V, J and clone size derive from that table, while D and trimming were established from the DNA sequence. The repertoire holds around 80,000 clones, almost 90% seen once, with roughly 4.8% in the top ten.

The sample taken for sequencing was peripheral blood. This TCR came from a woman of 80 years or more with acute or convalescent COVID-19. The chain is built from TRBV19 and TRBJ1-2; D perhaps matches TRBD1 (5 bases). The CDR3 reads CASSILSGIAGYTF. In nucleotides, the CDR3 is TGTGCCAGTAGTATCCTATCAGGGATCGCTGGCTACACCTTC.